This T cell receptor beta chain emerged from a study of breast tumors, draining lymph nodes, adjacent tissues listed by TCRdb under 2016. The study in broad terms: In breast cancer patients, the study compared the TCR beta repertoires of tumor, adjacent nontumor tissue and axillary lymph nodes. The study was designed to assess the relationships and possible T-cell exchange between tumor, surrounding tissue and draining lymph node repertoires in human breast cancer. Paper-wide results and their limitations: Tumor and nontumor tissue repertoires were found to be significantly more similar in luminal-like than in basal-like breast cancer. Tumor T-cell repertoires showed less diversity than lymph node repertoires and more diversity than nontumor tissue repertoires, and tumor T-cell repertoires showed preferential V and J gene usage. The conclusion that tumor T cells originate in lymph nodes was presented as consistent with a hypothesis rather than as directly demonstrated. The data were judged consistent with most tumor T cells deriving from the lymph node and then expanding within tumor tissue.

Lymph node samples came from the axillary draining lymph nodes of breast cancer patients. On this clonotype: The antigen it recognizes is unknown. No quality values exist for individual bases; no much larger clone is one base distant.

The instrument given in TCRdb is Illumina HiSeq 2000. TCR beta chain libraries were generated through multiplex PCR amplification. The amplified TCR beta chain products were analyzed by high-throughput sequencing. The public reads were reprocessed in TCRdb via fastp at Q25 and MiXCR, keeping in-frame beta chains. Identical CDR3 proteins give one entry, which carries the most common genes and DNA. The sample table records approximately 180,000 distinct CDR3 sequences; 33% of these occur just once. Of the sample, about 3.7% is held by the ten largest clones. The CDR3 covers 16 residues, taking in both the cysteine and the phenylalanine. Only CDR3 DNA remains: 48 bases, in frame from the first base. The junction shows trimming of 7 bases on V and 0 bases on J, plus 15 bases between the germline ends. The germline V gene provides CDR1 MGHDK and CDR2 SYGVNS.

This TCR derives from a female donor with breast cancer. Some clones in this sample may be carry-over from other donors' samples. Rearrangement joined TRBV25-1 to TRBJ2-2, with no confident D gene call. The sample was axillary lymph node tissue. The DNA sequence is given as TGTGCCAGCATCAAAAAGGGCTGTGCGAACACCGGGGAGCTGTTTTTT. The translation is CASIKKGCANTGELFF. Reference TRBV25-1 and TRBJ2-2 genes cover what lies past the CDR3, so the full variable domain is EADIYQTPRYLVIGTGKKITLECSQTMGHDKMYWYQQDPGMELHLIHYSYGVNSTEKGDLSSESTVSRIRTEHFPLTLESARPSHTSQYLCASIKKGCANTGELFFGEGSRLTVL.